Following are 30 T cell receptor beta chains from one sample sequenced in a study of shared clonotypes between healthy human individuals. TCRdb's copy holds only in-frame clones and misses some; the assay was immunoSEQ multiplex PCR. The table includes some 2,100,000 clones, around 95% detected once. Sequenced material: naive CD4+ T cells sorted from blood. Subset defined: CD45RA+ positively selected. Every receptor here comes from a young man in good health.

This sequence joins TRBV10-3 and TRBJ1-6, with D possibly TRBD1 on 5 matching bases. Germline CDR1 is ENHRY and CDR2 is SYGVKD. The CDR3 covers 13 residues. The ends were cut back, 6 bases at V and 11 bases at J, with 14 bases in the middle. CDR3: CAIRPGLEAPLHF. CDR3 DNA sequence: TGTGCCATCAGACCGGGACTGGAGGCACCCCTCCACTTT.

The J gene is TRBJ2-2, the V gene TRBV9, with D maybe TRBD1 (5 bases). CDR1 and CDR2 (germline): SGDLS, YYNGEE. CDR3 length equals 14 residues. V lost 6 bases, J lost 4 bases, and 13 bases lay in between. The CDR3 loop reads CASTLGPGTGELFF. The CDR3, as DNA: TGTGCCAGCACCCTGGGGCCGGGCACCGGGGAGCTGTTTTTT.

The rearrangement links TRBV10-3 to TRBJ2-2; D remains unclear. The length of the CDR3 is 15 residues. The germline V gene encodes CDR1 ENHRY and CDR2 SYGVKD. V dropped 1 base and J dropped 4 bases, with 10 bases sitting between them. The CDR3: CAISEWAGSTGELFF. The CDR3 DNA reads TGTGCCATCAGTGAGTGGGCAGGTTCCACCGGGGAGCTGTTTTTT.

The gene calls are TRBV6-5 and TRBJ1-1; weak D call: TRBD1 (5 bases). Trimming removed 2 bases from V and 1 base from J, with 14 bases in between. The CDR3 loop spans 16 amino acids. Germline V gives CDR1 MNHEY, CDR2 SVGAGI. In DNA form, the CDR3 reads TGTGCCAGCAGTTACGGAGGGGCCGGTCGGAACACTGAAGCTTTCTTT. It yields the protein CASSYGGAGRNTEAFF.

The rearrangement uses TRBV19 and TRBJ2-1, with D possibly matching TRBD2 (6 bases). This CDR3 is 14 amino acids long. The V end was cut by 7 bases, the J end by 1 base, with 11 bases between. The germline V gene encodes CDR1 LNHDA and CDR2 SQIVND (reference sequence). CDR3 sequence (DNA): TGTGCCAGTATGCGGGATACGTCCTACAATGAGCAGTTCTTC. Its protein product is CASMRDTSYNEQFF.

The chain uses TRBV7-9 and TRBJ1-5; D gene ambiguous. V was pared by 5 bases and J by 3 bases, with 11 bases between. CDR1 is SEHNR, CDR2 FQNEAQ, per germline (reference sequence). The CDR3 covers 14 residues. CDR3 amino acids: CASSEKGPNQPQHF. CDR3 sequence (DNA): TGTGCCAGCAGCGAAAAGGGCCCCAATCAGCCCCAGCATTTT.

The rearrangement joins TRBV7-2 to TRBJ2-7; 9 positions match TRBD2. V was pared by 5 bases and J by 3 bases, with 11 bases of the junction left unmatched. Germline-derived CDR1 and CDR2 are SGHTA and FQGNSA. The CDR3 loop spans 16 amino acids. The CDR3 DNA reads TGTGCCAGCAGCCCCCGTACAAGCGGGAGGTTCTACGAGCAGTACTTC. Translating gives CASSPRTSGRFYEQYF.

V gene TRBV7-4 combines with J gene TRBJ2-2; D could derive from TRBD1 or TRBD2 (5 bases each). The CDR3 loop spans 18 amino acids. CDR1 and CDR2 (germline): SGHVT, SQSDAQ. Trimming stripped 5 bases from V and 0 bases from J, with 19 bases between. CDR3 nucleotides: TGTGCCAGCAGCACTAGTGAGGGGTGCTACTCGAACACCGGGGAGCTGTTTTTT. Translated, it gives CASSTSEGCYSNTGELFF. The whole variable domain, remainder taken from reference TRBV7-4 and TRBJ2-2, is GAGVSQSPRYKVAKRGRDVALRCDSISGHVTLYWYRQTLGQGSEVLTYSQSDAQRDKSGRPSGRFSAERPERSVSTLKIQRTEQGDSAVYLCASSTSEGCYSNTGELFFGEGSRLTVL.

V usage is TRBV6-6 and J usage is TRBJ1-2, with D possibly matching TRBD1 (6 bases). Trimming removed 3 bases from V and 0 bases from J, with 11 bases in between. Germline values: CDR1 MNHNY, CDR2 SVGAGI (reference sequence). CDR3 length equals 15 residues. CDR3 residues: CASSYATGANYGYTF. Written as DNA, the CDR3 is TGTGCCAGCAGTTATGCGACAGGAGCTAACTATGGCTACACCTTC.

This clone has just one count. The CDR3 region is CASSGGTASSYEQYF. For the CDR3, the DNA is TGTGCCAGTAGTGGAGGGACAGCGAGCTCCTACGAGCAGTACTTC. The rearrangement uses TRBV19 and TRBJ2-7; possible D gene TRBD1, 7 bases. Germline V gene lookup returns CDR1 LNHDA and CDR2 SQIVND (reference sequence). This CDR3 spans 15 amino acids. Trimming cost V 5 bases and J 0 bases, with 14 bases left between them.

The chain employs TRBV28 and TRBJ1-2; D call uncertain. Germline-derived CDR1 and CDR2 are MDHEN and SYDVKM. The CDR3 loop spans 12 amino acids. Deletions cut 2 bases from V and 10 bases from J, with 11 bases between. The DNA for the CDR3 is TGTGCCAGCAGTTTAGAGACCCGCTTCTACACCTTC. This codes for CASSLETRFYTF.

Regarding this clone: The sample has other DNA sequences that encode this CDR3 too. The rearrangement joins TRBV18 to TRBJ2-2; D uncertain. The germline V and J ends were trimmed by 1 base and 0 bases, with 6 bases remaining between them. This CDR3 is built from 15 residues. CDR1 is KGHSH, CDR2 LQKENI, per germline. The CDR3 bases are TGTGCCAGCTCACCACAAGCCTCGAACACCGGGGAGCTGTTTTTT. Translating it yields CASSPQASNTGELFF.

The J gene is TRBJ2-7, the V gene TRBV19; TRBD2 matches 7 bases. The CDR3 runs to 13 residues. Trimming at V came to 9 bases and at J to 5 bases, leaving 10 bases not matched to a gene. Germline V lookup: CDR1 LNHDA, CDR2 SQIVND (reference sequence). Here the CDR3 reads CASLIAGKDEQYF. The CDR3 nucleotides read TGTGCCAGCCTGATAGCGGGCAAGGACGAGCAGTACTTC. Complete variable domain (other parts from reference TRBV19 and TRBJ2-7): DGGITQSPKYLFRKEGQNVTLSCEQNLNHDAMYWYRQDPGQGLRLIYYSQIVNDFQKGDIAEGYSVSREKKESFPLTVTSAQKNPTAFYLCASLIAGKDEQYFGPGTRLTVT.

The V and J genes are TRBV27 and TRBJ2-3; D perhaps matches TRBD1 (5 bases). V was shortened by 2 bases and J by 2 bases, with 11 bases between the two germline ends. The CDR3 sequence is 15 residues long. Germline V gives CDR1 MNHEY, CDR2 SMNVEV (reference sequence). The CDR3: CASSLTQGFTDTQYF. As DNA, the CDR3 is TGTGCCAGCAGTTTAACTCAGGGATTCACAGATACGCAGTATTTT.

CDR3 loop: CASSLAGNVRTDTQYF. CDR3 nucleotides: TGTGCCAGCAGCTTAGCGGGTAATGTTCGGACAGATACGCAGTATTTT. The gene calls are TRBV11-1 and TRBJ2-3, with unresolved D. V lost 0 bases to trimming and J lost 3 bases, with 13 bases between them. The V gene's germline CDR1 is SGHAT and CDR2 FQDESV (reference sequence). This CDR3 is built from 16 residues.

The chain employs TRBV10-2 and TRBJ1-1, with D perhaps TRBD1 (5 bases). The V and J ends lost 8 bases and 0 bases respectively, with 19 bases between them. This CDR3 spans 16 amino acids. Germline V gene data show CDR1 as WSHSY and CDR2 as SAAADI. The CDR3, as DNA: TGCGCCAGCTTGGGCGGGGCCGCCACTTTGAACACTGAAGCTTTCTTT. Protein: CASLGGAATLNTEAFF.

The chain employs TRBV4-1 and TRBJ1-3; D ambiguous. V was pared by 1 base and J by 0 bases, with 10 bases between. The CDR3 runs to 16 residues. The germline CDR1 and CDR2 sequences are MGHRA and YSYEKL. The DNA for the CDR3 is TGCGCCAGCAGCCAAGTGCCAGCGAACTCTGGAAACACCATATATTTT. Protein: CASSQVPANSGNTIYF.

The gene calls are TRBV19 and TRBJ1-1; D is possibly TRBD1 (6 bases). CDR1 LNHDA and CDR2 SQIVND come from the germline V gene (reference sequence). The V end was cut by 5 bases, the J end by 0 bases, with 13 bases between. This CDR3 contains 15 residues. The CDR3: CASSPPGGMNTEAFF. As DNA, the CDR3 is TGTGCCAGTAGTCCCCCGGGGGGCATGAACACTGAAGCTTTCTTT.

V and J are TRBV15 and TRBJ2-7, with D perhaps TRBD2 (5 bases). In germline, CDR1 is LNHNV, CDR2 YYDKDF (reference sequence). This CDR3 spans 13 amino acids. V was clipped by 4 bases and J by 4 bases, with 11 bases between them. The CDR3 DNA follows: TGTGCCACCAGCAAAGCGGTTGGGTACGAGCAGTACTTC. It is translated as CATSKAVGYEQYF.

CDR3 residues: CASSLNPTGFYGYTF. CDR3 nucleotide sequence: TGTGCCAGCAGCTTAAACCCCACGGGGTTCTATGGCTACACCTTC. The chain joins TRBV11-2 to TRBJ1-2; D unresolved. The V end lost 2 bases, the J end lost 4 bases, and 14 bases lay between the germline ends. This CDR3 region has 15 residues. Germline assignment: CDR1 SGHAT and CDR2 FQNNGV.

This chain connects TRBV6-1 to TRBJ2-3, with a tentative D call TRBD2 (5 bases). The CDR3 spans 11 residues. In germline, CDR1 is MNHNS, CDR2 SASEGT. V lost 6 bases and J lost 6, with 7 bases in between. CDR3 in DNA: TGTGCCAGCAGGATAGCGGATACGCAGTATTTT. This gives the protein CASRIADTQYF.

CDR3: CASSYGTGGNTGELFF. The CDR3 DNA is TGTGCCAGCAGCTACGGGACAGGGGGCAACACCGGGGAGCTGTTTTTT. This chain links TRBV7-9 with TRBJ2-2, with 12 bases aligning to TRBD1. Germline V gene sequence: CDR1 SEHNR, CDR2 FQNEAQ (reference sequence). The CDR3 runs 16 residues. J gave up 2 bases and V 4 bases, and 2 bases lay outside the gene matches.

The chain carries TRBV10-2 and TRBJ2-6, with D perhaps matching TRBD2 (5 bases). Deletions cut 6 bases from V and 8 bases from J, with 8 bases between. This CDR3 is 12 amino acids long. CDR1 WSHSY and CDR2 SAAADI come from the germline V gene. This CDR3 reads CASSPGTNVLTF. The CDR3 DNA reads as TGCGCCAGCAGCCCGGGGACCAACGTCCTGACTTTC.

CDR3: CASISGTSAYEQYF. In DNA, the CDR3 is TGTGCCAGCATCTCCGGGACTAGCGCCTACGAGCAGTACTTC. The V call is TRBV6-6, the J call TRBJ2-7; 10 bases are a match to TRBD2. Trimming at V came to 7 bases and at J to 2 bases, leaving 5 bases not matched to a gene. CDR3 length equals 14 residues. Germline values: CDR1 MNHNY, CDR2 SVGAGI (reference sequence).

As to this clone: The same CDR3 also results from other DNA sequences found in this sample. The rearrangement links TRBV6-5 to TRBJ1-2, with 8 bases lining up with TRBD1. This CDR3 spans 15 amino acids. Germline CDR1 reads MNHEY; CDR2 reads SVGAGI. V was clipped by 0 bases and J by 0 bases; unmatched bases: 0. CDR3 residues: CASSYSGQANYGYTF. The CDR3 DNA follows: TGTGCCAGCAGTTACTCGGGACAGGCTAACTATGGCTACACCTTC.

The gene calls are TRBV5-6 and TRBJ2-5; TRBD2 matches at 10 bases. This CDR3 is 17 amino acids long. Germline CDR1 reads SGHDT; CDR2 reads YYEEEE. The trim removed 0 bases at V and 2 bases at J, leaving 7 bases unmatched. DNA for the CDR3: TGTGCCAGCAGCTTGGGGCTAGCGGGGGAGCCACAAGAGACCCAGTACTTC. Its translation: CASSLGLAGEPQETQYF.

This clone was seen just once. The chain couples TRBV18 to TRBJ1-6; 8 nucleotides agree with TRBD1. Germline loops: CDR1 KGHSH, CDR2 LQKENI. After removal of 1 base from V and 6 bases from J, the junction contained 2 bases not matched to a gene. This CDR3 is 15 amino acids long. The CDR3 DNA reads TGTGCCAGCTCACCACGACAGGGGAGTAATTCACCCCTCCACTTT. Protein: CASSPRQGSNSPLHF.

This chain uses TRBV11-2 with TRBJ2-7, with D uncertain. The CDR3 covers 13 residues. V was pared by 6 bases and J by 6 bases, with 15 bases between. Per germline, CDR1 SGHAT and CDR2 FQNNGV. CDR3 sequence: CASRTPGSPEQYF. The CDR3, as DNA: TGTGCCAGCAGAACCCCGGGCAGTCCCGAGCAGTACTTC. The whole variable domain, remainder taken from reference TRBV11-2 and TRBJ2-7, is EAGVAQSPRYKIIEKRQSVAFWCNPISGHATLYWYQQILGQGPKLLIQFQNNGVVDDSQLPKDRFSAERLKGVDSTLKIQPAKLEDSAVYLCASRTPGSPEQYFGPGTRLTVT.

The chain's CDR3 is CAWSTPLLAKNIQYF. DNA of the CDR3: TGTGCCTGGAGTACCCCTCTTCTAGCCAAAAACATTCAGTACTTC. The gene calls are TRBV30 and TRBJ2-4; no definite D call. CDR3 length equals 15 residues. Germline-derived CDR1 and CDR2 are GTSNPN and SVGIG (reference sequence). V lost 2 bases, J lost 0 bases, and 11 bases lay in between.

The chain links TRBV2 to TRBJ2-7, with 11 bases fitting TRBD1. Germline loops: CDR1 SNHLY, CDR2 FYNNEI. CDR3 length: 16 amino acids. The J segment lost 3 bases and the V segment lost 5 bases, leaving 9 bases of the junction unmatched. The CDR3, as DNA: TGTGCCAGCAGTAGGGACAGGGGGGACCTCTTCTACGAGCAGTACTTC. Protein product: CASSRDRGDLFYEQYF. Based on the CDR3 plus reference TRBV2 and TRBJ2-7, the full variable domain is EPEVTQTPSHQVTQMGQEVILRCVPISNHLYFYWYRQILGQKVEFLVSFYNNEISEKSEIFDDQFSVERPDGSNFTLKIRSTKLEDSAMYFCASSRDRGDLFYEQYFGPGTRLTVT.